Following are 6 T cell receptor beta chains from one sample sequenced in a study of metastatic and nonmetastatic thyroid tumors. No patient had received any treatment before thyroid surgery. MiXCR reprocessed the PCR reads for TCRdb. The data contain 40,000 to 55,000 clones, about a sixth of them singletons. What was sequenced was blood. The source of these receptors is a female donor with papillary thyroid cancer or a benign thyroid nodule (not recorded which). Some clones in this sample may be carry-over from other donors' samples.

This clone was seen repeatedly, ten times or more. The V gene is TRBV6-1, the J gene TRBJ2-1; 9 bases agree with TRBD1. Germline values: CDR1 MNHNS, CDR2 SASEGT. V gave up 3 bases and J gave up 3 bases; unmatched junction bases: 12. The CDR3 sequence is 18 residues long. The CDR3 loop is CASSDLYRGLAGYNEQFF. CDR3 DNA: TGTGCCAGCAGTGATCTTTACAGGGGGCTCGCCGGCTACAATGAGCAGTTCTTC.

This clone was seen repeatedly, ten times or more. The chain joins TRBV18 to TRBJ2-7, with D possibly called TRBD1 or TRBD2 (5 bases each). The CDR3 runs to 14 residues. Trimming pared 0 bases from V and 2 bases from J, leaving 8 bases between. Per the germline V gene, CDR1 is KGHSH and CDR2 is LQKENI. The CDR3 nucleotides read TGTGCCAGCTCACCACCGGGGGACCCCTACGAGCAGTACTTC. Translation gives CASSPPGDPYEQYF.

This clone showed up just a few times. A read error is likely, as this CDR3 ends without the conserved phenylalanine or tryptophan. J is TRBJ2-7 and V is TRBV27; the D gene is possibly TRBD2 (6 bases). Germline CDR1 MNHEY, CDR2 SMNVEV (reference sequence). The CDR3 length is 12 residues. The V and J ends lost 5 bases and 6 bases respectively, with 11 bases between them. DNA of the CDR3: TGTGCCAGCAGTCAGACTAGTTGCGAGCAGTACTCC. It translates to CASSQTSCEQYS.

This clone was seen at least ten times. The chain carries TRBV20-1 and TRBJ2-5, with D maybe TRBD2 (6 bases). This CDR3 comprises 19 residues. CDR1 DFQATT and CDR2 SNEGSKA come from the germline V gene (reference sequence). V was shortened by 0 bases and J by 2 bases, with 25 bases between the two germline ends. The CDR3 nucleotides are TGCAGTGCTAGAGATCCTCTGAGGGATTTAGCGGCTTATCAAGAGACCCAGTACTTC. Protein: CSARDPLRDLAAYQETQYF.

At least ten counts were recorded for this clone. The chain recombines TRBV12-5 with TRBJ1-1, with a weak D call TRBD1 (6 bases). Trimming removed 4 bases from V and 8 bases from J, with 14 bases in between. CDR1 and CDR2 (germline): LGHNT, FRNRAP. The CDR3 totals 13 residues. CDR3 bases: TGTGCTAGTGGTTCGGACAGTCTACAAGAAGCTTTCTTT. Amino acids: CASGSDSLQEAFF.

There are many counts of this clone. The V and J genes are TRBV20-1 and TRBJ2-7; 7 nucleotides align to TRBD2. J gave up 2 bases and V 1 base, and 8 bases lay outside the gene matches. CDR1 and CDR2 from the germline V gene are DFQATT and SNEGSKA (reference sequence). This CDR3 region has 15 residues. CDR3 nucleotide sequence: TGCAGTGCTAGAGGGATGAGCGGGGCAACCTACGAGCAGTACTTC. Its protein product is CSARGMSGATYEQYF.